This TCR beta chain stems from a study of T cell responses to AZD1222 COVID-19 vaccine. Notes on the study in general: Possibly, clonal diversity was underestimated; donors were largely white British and included more females.

This CDR3 has 14 amino acids. V was clipped by 2 bases and J by 5 bases, with 14 bases between them. Per the germline V gene, CDR1 is SGHRS and CDR2 is YFSETQ. About this clone itself: Antigen: not known.

Profiling relied on immunoSEQ multiplex PCR, and the TCRdb table lists in-frame clones only, not all of them. This table has around 120,000 clones, around 89% appearing once. This chain connects TRBV5-1 to TRBJ2-7; TRBD2 is a possible D gene (6 bases). This material consisted of peripheral blood, taken on day 0 of MenACWY control vaccination. This TCR derives from an adult in good health. This chain's CDR3 is CASSFGSNRNEQYF. The CDR3 region has the DNA TGCGCCAGCAGCTTCGGGAGCAATCGTAACGAGCAGTACTTC.